Below are 17 T cell receptor beta chains sequenced from a single sample in a study of blood T cells in healthy people across ages. Combining a sample-barcoded 5' primer with a J-beta primer mix, a second PCR ran for about 7 to 11 cycles. TCRdb used MiXCR to reprocess the 5' RACE reads, holding one entry per CDR3 protein. The sample carries fewer than 1,200,000 distinct CDR3 sequences, roughly 24% recorded once. These same data were also listed under a study on T cells of mothers and their children.

Sequencing was performed on blood. The receptors were sampled from a girl aged 2 to 10 in good health.

V and J are TRBV12-3 or TRBV12-4 and TRBJ1-2; unclear D gene. Trimming took off 5 bases at V and 8 bases at J, with 12 bases between the two ends. CDR3 length: 12 residues. The CDR3 is CASSPSRGGYTF. In DNA, the CDR3 is TGTGCCAGCAGTCCCTCTCGAGGGGGCTACACCTTC.

This clonotype was found many times. The chain employs TRBV12-5 and TRBJ2-1; possible D gene TRBD2, 6 bases. This CDR3 region has 14 residues. CDR1 and CDR2 from the germline V gene are LGHNT and FRNRAP. Between the trimmed V and J ends, which lost 4 bases and 0 bases, there was a span of 7 bases. CDR3 region: CASGSGSSYNEQFF. CDR3 nucleotide sequence: TGTGCTAGTGGTTCCGGGAGCTCCTACAATGAGCAGTTCTTC.

This chain uses TRBV7-3 with TRBJ2-5, with D perhaps given as TRBD1 or TRBD2 (5 bases each). The germline gives CDR1 SGHTA, CDR2 FQGTGA. CDR3 length: 15 amino acids. V was trimmed by 5 bases and J by 1 base, leaving 14 bases between them. CDR3 sequence (DNA): TGTGCCAGCAGCGCCCAACCGGGACCCCAAGAGACCCAGTACTTC. Encoded protein: CASSAQPGPQETQYF.

This rearrangement joins TRBV7-9 to TRBJ2-3; D is ambiguous. V was trimmed by 4 bases and J by 1 base, leaving 9 bases between them. CDR3 length equals 14 residues. Looked up from germline, CDR1 is SEHNR and CDR2 is FQNEAQ (reference sequence). The CDR3 DNA reads as TGTGCCAGCAGCTGGCCGGATCGCACAGATACGCAGTATTTT. This sequence encodes CASSWPDRTDTQYF.

This chain links TRBV4-1 with TRBJ2-3; D remains unclear. Trimming shortened V by 0 bases and J by 2 bases, and 15 bases separated the two germline ends. Germline values: CDR1 MGHRA, CDR2 YSYEKL. This CDR3 comprises 17 residues. The CDR3 spells CASSQESRTAYTDTQYF. The CDR3 DNA reads TGCGCCAGCAGCCAAGAATCTAGAACAGCTTACACAGATACGCAGTATTTT.

This clonotype occurred a few times. The chain recombines TRBV6-1 with TRBJ2-7; possibly TRBD2 for D (6 bases). Deletions cut 6 bases from V and 7 bases from J, with 25 bases between. The CDR3 loop spans 16 amino acids. Germline-derived CDR1 and CDR2 are MNHNS and SASEGT. This chain's CDR3 is CASRENPGTWLREQYF. The CDR3 DNA is TGTGCCAGCAGAGAAAACCCCGGGACTTGGCTGCGGGAGCAGTACTTC.

V gene TRBV5-1 combines with J gene TRBJ1-2; D remains unclear. The V end was cut by 0 bases, the J end by 4 bases, with 7 bases between. The CDR3 is made up of 13 amino acids. Per germline, CDR1 SGHRS and CDR2 YFSETQ. The CDR3 nucleotides read TGCGCCAGCAGCTTGGAACACTTCTATGGCTACACCTTC. It yields the protein CASSLEHFYGYTF.

On this clonotype: Its ends do not fully match the called genes, so a read error is possible. The chain recombines TRBV3-1 with TRBJ2-1, with 8 bases identical to TRBD2. Germline lookup yields CDR1 LGHDT and CDR2 YNNKEL (reference sequence). The CDR3 spans 13 residues. CDR3 DNA sequence: TGTGCCAGCAGAGGACTAGCTTACAATGAACAGTTCTTC. Translated: CASRGLAYNEQFF.

This clonotype appeared a few times. The chain carries TRBV3-1 and TRBJ2-7; 8 nucleotides agree with TRBD1. CDR1 is LGHDT and CDR2 is YNNKEL in the germline V gene (reference sequence). The V gene end was trimmed by 5 bases and the J gene end by 3 bases; junction bases not matched to a gene: 6. The CDR3 loop spans 14 amino acids. The DNA for the CDR3 is TGTGCCAGCAGCTCCGACAGGGGCGTCTACGAGCAGTACTTC. Translated: CASSSDRGVYEQYF.

This clonotype showed up just a few times. V and J are TRBV27 and TRBJ2-5; 7 bases are shared with TRBD1. The CDR3 length is 11 residues. Germline-derived CDR1 and CDR2 are MNHEY and SMNVEV (reference sequence). Trimming took 6 bases from V and 11 from J; bases not matched to a gene: 6. This chain's CDR3 is CASSRGSEQYF. The CDR3 DNA follows: TGTGCCAGCAGCAGGGGGAGTGAGCAGTACTTC.

This clonotype was detected a few times. The rearrangement links TRBV18 to TRBJ1-1; 8 nucleotides line up with TRBD1. CDR3 length: 14 residues. J lost 10 bases, V lost 3 bases, and 10 bases had no gene match. Germline-derived CDR1 and CDR2 are KGHSH and LQKENI. The CDR3 loop is CASSPETGVDSAFF. The CDR3 DNA reads TGTGCCAGCTCACCCGAGACAGGGGTCGATTCAGCTTTCTTT.

This chain links TRBV29-1 with TRBJ2-7; possibly TRBD1 or TRBD2 for D (7 bases each). This CDR3 spans 13 amino acids. Germline-derived CDR1 and CDR2 are SQVTM and ANQGSEA. V lost 6 bases, J lost 2 bases, and 14 bases lay in between. The CDR3 bases are TGCAGCGTCGTGACAGGGAGGGCCTACGAGCAGTACTTC. Residues: CSVVTGRAYEQYF.

This clonotype was found a few times. The J gene is TRBJ2-1, the V gene TRBV7-2; maybe TRBD1 (7 bases). The ends were cut back, 4 bases at V and 2 bases at J, with 12 bases in the middle. This CDR3 is 15 amino acids long. Germline CDR1 SGHTA, CDR2 FQGNSA. CDR3 loop: CASSSRRGPYNEQFF. CDR3 DNA sequence: TGTGCCAGCAGCTCGAGGAGGGGGCCCTACAATGAGCAGTTCTTC.

Points on this clonotype: The junction departs from germline at one end; a sequencing error may be responsible. The V gene is TRBV6-5, the J gene TRBJ1-2; TRBD1 is a possible D gene (5 bases). This CDR3 is 15 amino acids long. Germline V gene sequence: CDR1 MNHEY, CDR2 SVGAGI. The CDR3 sequence is CASSYSEQGSYSYTF. The CDR3 DNA sequence: TGTGCCAGCAGTTACTCGGAGCAGGGTTCCTATAGCTACACCTTC.

This clonotype was observed a handful of times. The CDR3 region is CASSYLAGGNIQYF. As DNA, the CDR3 is TGTGCCAGCAGCTACTTAGCGGGGGGAAACATTCAGTACTTC. The rearrangement uses TRBV7-2 and TRBJ2-4; 10 positions match TRBD2. Germline V gene lookup returns CDR1 SGHTA and CDR2 FQGNSA. CDR3 length equals 14 residues. The J segment lost 6 bases and the V segment lost 4 bases, leaving 3 bases of the junction unmatched.

This clonotype turned up a few times. The rearrangement joins TRBV29-1 to TRBJ2-4; D perhaps matches TRBD1 (6 bases). The V and J ends lost 4 bases and 9 bases respectively, with 19 bases between them. This CDR3 comprises 14 residues. In germline, CDR1 is SQVTM, CDR2 ANQGSEA. CDR3 amino acids: CSVALRPQGIIQYF. DNA for the CDR3: TGCAGCGTTGCATTGCGCCCCCAGGGGATCATTCAGTACTTC.

This clonotype has more than one count but fewer than ten. V gene TRBV14 combines with J gene TRBJ1-6; D is undetermined. Germline V gene sequence: CDR1 SGHDN, CDR2 FVKESK. The CDR3 is 16 amino acids. The V end was cut by 0 bases, the J end by 10 bases, with 16 bases between. In nucleotides, the CDR3 is TGTGCCAGCAGCCAAGAGCGTATCCATTTCGGGTCACCCCTCCACTTT. It is translated as CASSQERIHFGSPLHF.